This is a list of T cell receptor beta chains from one sample in a study of blood T cell repertoires in COVID-19. Sequenced by immunoSEQ multiplex PCR; TCRdb stores in-frame clones only, minus some. The sample holds around 190,000 clones, 86% seen once. Sequences were obtained from PBMCs or T cells enriched from blood (not recorded which). These receptors were taken from a man aged 40-49 years with acute COVID-19. CDR3s include the opening cysteine and the closing phenylalanine or tryptophan. A D gene is named only where the DNA matches it firmly. Rows give clone size only sometimes, using once, few, many, or a class for an expanded clone.

j_call: TRBJ2-3; d_call: .; clone_size: .; v_call: TRBV10-3; cdr3_nt: TGTGCCATCAAACCGGGGCCTACTAGCAACACAGATACGCAGTATTTT; cdr3_aa: CAIKPGPTSNTDTQYF
j_call: TRBJ2-1; d_call: TRBD2; clone_size: .; v_call: TRBV29-1; cdr3_nt: TGCAGCGTCGGACTAGCGGGAGTTAACTACAATGAGCAGTTCTTC; cdr3_aa: CSVGLAGVNYNEQFF
j_call: TRBJ2-6; d_call: .; clone_size: .; v_call: TRBV4-3; cdr3_nt: TGCGCCAGCAGCCAGCAAGGGAGGCACTCTGGGGCCAACGTCCTGACTTTC; cdr3_aa: CASSQQGRHSGANVLTF
j_call: TRBJ1-5; d_call: .; clone_size: .; v_call: TRBV19; cdr3_nt: TGTGCCAGTAGAGTCGCGGGGTTAGGGCAGCCCCAGCATTTT; cdr3_aa: CASRVAGLGQPQHF
j_call: TRBJ2-1; d_call: TRBD1; clone_size: many; v_call: TRBV6-7; cdr3_nt: TGTGCCAGCAGGAAACCTCCGGGACAGAGCTCCTACAATGAGCAGTTCTTC; cdr3_aa: CASRKPPGQSSYNEQFF
j_call: TRBJ2-7; d_call: .; clone_size: .; v_call: TRBV9; cdr3_nt: TGTGCCAGCAGCGTAGACGCGTCCGCTACCTACGAGCAGTACTTC; cdr3_aa: CASSVDASATYEQYF
j_call: TRBJ2-2; d_call: TRBD1; clone_size: .; v_call: TRBV2; cdr3_nt: TGTGCCAGCAGCGGACAGGAACCCGCGAACACCGGGGAGCTGTTTTTT; cdr3_aa: CASSGQEPANTGELFF
j_call: TRBJ1-1; d_call: .; clone_size: .; v_call: TRBV6-5; cdr3_nt: TGTGCCAGCAGTTACGGCCGGGGAACTGAAGCTTTCTTT; cdr3_aa: CASSYGRGTEAFF
j_call: TRBJ1-4; d_call: .; clone_size: .; v_call: TRBV28; cdr3_nt: TGTGCCAGCAGCCTAAGCCCGGGGTGGTCCTCGGCAAAACTGTTTTTT; cdr3_aa: CASSLSPGWSSAKLFF
j_call: TRBJ1-6; d_call: .; clone_size: .; v_call: TRBV4-2; cdr3_nt: TGTGCCAGCAGCCAAGTTCCCGGGGTGGGGTACTCACCCCTCCACTTT; cdr3_aa: CASSQVPGVGYSPLHF
j_call: TRBJ2-6; d_call: .; clone_size: once; v_call: TRBV28; cdr3_nt: TGTGCCAGCAGTTTAGCAGGGAATGCTGGGGCCAACGTCCTGACTTTC; cdr3_aa: CASSLAGNAGANVLTF
j_call: TRBJ1-1; d_call: .; clone_size: .; v_call: TRBV27; cdr3_nt: TGTGCCTGGAGGGGGAGGGGTGAAGCTTTCTTT; cdr3_aa: CAWRGRGEAFF
j_call: TRBJ2-7; d_call: .; clone_size: .; v_call: TRBV6-5; cdr3_nt: TGTGCCAGCAGACAGACCTACGAGCAGTACTTC; cdr3_aa: CASRQTYEQYF
j_call: TRBJ2-7; d_call: .; clone_size: .; v_call: TRBV18; cdr3_nt: TGTGCCAGCTCACCAGTGGACTCGCGGAACGAGCAGTACTTC; cdr3_aa: CASSPVDSRNEQYF
j_call: TRBJ2-1; d_call: .; clone_size: .; v_call: TRBV19; cdr3_nt: TGTGCCAGTAGTATTCGGGGGACCTACAATGAGCAGTTCTTC; cdr3_aa: CASSIRGTYNEQFF
j_call: TRBJ1-5; d_call: TRBD1; clone_size: .; v_call: TRBV9; cdr3_nt: TGTGCCAGCAGCGGTACAGGGGCGCCCCACCAGCCCCAGCATTTT; cdr3_aa: CASSGTGAPHQPQHF
j_call: TRBJ2-3; d_call: TRBD1; clone_size: .; v_call: TRBV30; cdr3_nt: TGTGCCTGGAGCCGGGACAGGGTCGAAGATACGCAGTATTTT; cdr3_aa: CAWSRDRVEDTQYF
j_call: TRBJ1-2; d_call: .; clone_size: .; v_call: TRBV6-5; cdr3_nt: TGTGCCAGCAGTTACGGGGGGGAAGGTGGCTACACCTTC; cdr3_aa: CASSYGGEGGYTF
j_call: TRBJ1-3; d_call: .; clone_size: once; v_call: TRBV4-1; cdr3_nt: TGCGCCAGCAGCCAAGATATTGGGCCTGGAAACACCATATATTTT; cdr3_aa: CASSQDIGPGNTIYF
j_call: TRBJ1-5; d_call: TRBD1; clone_size: .; v_call: TRBV2; cdr3_nt: TGTGCCAGCGTCCCAGGGGGGACCAATCAGCCCCAGCATTTT; cdr3_aa: CASVPGGTNQPQHF
j_call: TRBJ2-3; d_call: .; clone_size: .; v_call: TRBV11-1; cdr3_nt: TGTGCCAGCAATGGAGGGAGCACAGATACGCAGTATTTT; cdr3_aa: CASNGGSTDTQYF
j_call: TRBJ2-7; d_call: TRBD2; clone_size: .; v_call: TRBV6-5; cdr3_nt: TGTGCCAGCACGAAAGCGGGACTAGCGGCCTACGAGCAGTACTTC; cdr3_aa: CASTKAGLAAYEQYF
j_call: TRBJ1-5; d_call: TRBD1; clone_size: .; v_call: TRBV28; cdr3_nt: TGTGCCAGCACCCAAAGAACCGGGACAGGGTTTTTTCAGCCCCAGCATTTT; cdr3_aa: CASTQRTGTGFFQPQHF
j_call: TRBJ2-5; d_call: TRBD2; clone_size: .; v_call: TRBV6-2/TRBV6-3; cdr3_nt: TGTGCCAGCAGTACGCCGGGACCGGGGGGAGAGACCCAGTACTTC; cdr3_aa: CASSTPGPGGETQYF
j_call: TRBJ2-5; d_call: TRBD2; clone_size: once; v_call: TRBV15; cdr3_nt: TGTGCCACCAGCAGTTGGACTAGCTTAGAGACCCAGTACTTC; cdr3_aa: CATSSWTSLETQYF
j_call: TRBJ1-3; d_call: .; clone_size: few; v_call: TRBV4-3; cdr3_nt: TGCGCCAGCAGCTCTGAAAACAGGTTCTCTGGAAACACCATATATTTT; cdr3_aa: CASSSENRFSGNTIYF
j_call: TRBJ2-5; d_call: TRBD2; clone_size: .; v_call: TRBV29-1; cdr3_nt: TGCAGCGTTCGGTCTAGCGGGAGTTACATCGGAGAGACCCAGTACTTC; cdr3_aa: CSVRSSGSYIGETQYF
j_call: TRBJ2-2; d_call: .; clone_size: .; v_call: TRBV7-2; cdr3_nt: TGTGCCAGCAGCTCTCAACAACCAGGGGAGCTGTTTTTT; cdr3_aa: CASSSQQPGELFF
j_call: TRBJ1-1; d_call: .; clone_size: once; v_call: TRBV6-5; cdr3_nt: TGTGCCAGCGGGAGGCTAGTAAACACTGAAGCTTTCTTT; cdr3_aa: CASGRLVNTEAFF
j_call: TRBJ2-1; d_call: TRBD2; clone_size: .; v_call: TRBV27; cdr3_nt: TGTGCCAGCAGTCATGACCGACTAGCGGGCGGCAGTGAGCAGTTCTTC; cdr3_aa: CASSHDRLAGGSEQFF
j_call: TRBJ1-1; d_call: .; clone_size: .; v_call: TRBV5-5; cdr3_nt: TGTGCCAGCAGCTTGGAGCTTATTAGGGGCCCTGGAGCTTTCTTT; cdr3_aa: CASSLELIRGPGAFF
j_call: TRBJ2-7; d_call: TRBD1; clone_size: .; v_call: TRBV28; cdr3_nt: TGTGCCAGCAGCCCCTCGGTGGGGACAGACTACGAGCAGTACTTC; cdr3_aa: CASSPSVGTDYEQYF
j_call: TRBJ2-7; d_call: .; clone_size: .; v_call: TRBV6-2/TRBV6-3; cdr3_nt: TGTGCCAGCAGTTACTCCTCAGGGAGGGAGCAGTACTTC; cdr3_aa: CASSYSSGREQYF
j_call: TRBJ1-5; d_call: .; clone_size: few; v_call: TRBV4-2; cdr3_nt: TGTGCCAGCAGCCTCCGGAGAGATCAGCCCCAGCATTTT; cdr3_aa: CASSLRRDQPQHF
j_call: TRBJ2-2; d_call: TRBD1; clone_size: .; v_call: TRBV10-3; cdr3_nt: TGTGCCATCCACAGGGGCCAAGCGAACACCGGGGAGCTGTTTTTT; cdr3_aa: CAIHRGQANTGELFF
j_call: TRBJ2-4; d_call: .; clone_size: few; v_call: TRBV30; cdr3_nt: TGTGCCTGGAGTGTAAGAGACAGGAACGACATTCAGTACTTC; cdr3_aa: CAWSVRDRNDIQYF
j_call: TRBJ1-2; d_call: .; clone_size: .; v_call: TRBV6-5; cdr3_nt: TGTGCCAGCAGTTACACGTTACAGGGCGGAGGCTACACCTTC; cdr3_aa: CASSYTLQGGGYTF
j_call: TRBJ1-1; d_call: .; clone_size: .; v_call: TRBV5-1; cdr3_nt: TGCGCCAGCAGCCCGAGTCTGGGTTTTAGGGGGACTGAAGCTTTCTTT; cdr3_aa: CASSPSLGFRGTEAFF
j_call: TRBJ2-5; d_call: TRBD1; clone_size: .; v_call: TRBV9; cdr3_nt: TGTGCCAGCAGCGGGAGACAGGGGAGACAAGAGACCCAGTACTTC; cdr3_aa: CASSGRQGRQETQYF
j_call: TRBJ2-4; d_call: .; clone_size: once; v_call: TRBV6-2/TRBV6-3; cdr3_nt: TGTGCCAGCAGCCCTAACATACAGATTATCCTAGCCAAAAACATTCAGTACTTC; cdr3_aa: CASSPNIQIILAKNIQYF
j_call: TRBJ2-7; d_call: .; clone_size: .; v_call: TRBV12-3/TRBV12-4; cdr3_nt: TGTGCCAGCACCCTGACTACCTCCTACGAGCAGTACTTC; cdr3_aa: CASTLTTSYEQYF
j_call: TRBJ2-1; d_call: TRBD2; clone_size: .; v_call: TRBV7-3; cdr3_nt: TGTGCCAGCAGCTTACAGCCGGGACTAGCTCTCCCGGATGAGCAGTTCTTC; cdr3_aa: CASSLQPGLALPDEQFF
j_call: TRBJ1-6; d_call: .; clone_size: .; v_call: TRBV21-1; cdr3_nt: TGTGCCAGCACCCAGGGGGCTTCACCCCTCCACTTT; cdr3_aa: CASTQGASPLHF
j_call: TRBJ2-1; d_call: .; clone_size: .; v_call: TRBV9; cdr3_nt: TGTGCCAGCAGCGTAGGCGGGGTTGATGAGCAGTTCTTC; cdr3_aa: CASSVGGVDEQFF
j_call: TRBJ1-4; d_call: .; clone_size: .; v_call: TRBV19; cdr3_nt: TGTGCCAGTAAGTCAGGGGAGACGAATGAAAAACTGTTTTTT; cdr3_aa: CASKSGETNEKLFF
j_call: TRBJ1-6; d_call: .; clone_size: .; v_call: TRBV6-5; cdr3_nt: TGTGCCAGCAGCCAGACCCAGGGGAGTAATTCACCCCTCCACTTT; cdr3_aa: CASSQTQGSNSPLHF
j_call: TRBJ1-1; d_call: .; clone_size: .; v_call: TRBV18; cdr3_nt: TGTGCCAGCGCTCCCTCCCTGAGCATGAACACTGAAGCTTTCTTT; cdr3_aa: CASAPSLSMNTEAFF
j_call: TRBJ1-2; d_call: .; clone_size: .; v_call: TRBV6-5; cdr3_nt: TGTGCCATCCGGGGGACCAACTATGGCTACACCTTC; cdr3_aa: CAIRGTNYGYTF
j_call: TRBJ1-1; d_call: .; clone_size: .; v_call: TRBV5-1; cdr3_nt: TGCGCCAGCAGCTTAGACGGAAGGGGCGGGAACACTGAAGCTTTCTTT; cdr3_aa: CASSLDGRGGNTEAFF
j_call: TRBJ2-3; d_call: .; clone_size: .; v_call: TRBV9; cdr3_nt: TGTGCCAGCAGCATAACCGGGACTACAGATACGCAGTATTTT; cdr3_aa: CASSITGTTDTQYF
j_call: TRBJ1-2; d_call: TRBD1; clone_size: few; v_call: TRBV24-1; cdr3_nt: TGTGCCACTAACGACAGGGGGCGAGGCTACACCTTC; cdr3_aa: CATNDRGRGYTF
j_call: TRBJ2-2; d_call: .; clone_size: .; v_call: TRBV27; cdr3_nt: TGTGCCAGCAGTTCGGGGAGTACGAACACCGGGGAGCTGTTTTTT; cdr3_aa: CASSSGSTNTGELFF
j_call: TRBJ2-2; d_call: TRBD2; clone_size: .; v_call: TRBV9; cdr3_nt: TGTGCCAGCAGCGGGAGGGGAGGGCCCGGGGAGCTGTTTTTT; cdr3_aa: CASSGRGGPGELFF
j_call: TRBJ1-6; d_call: .; clone_size: .; v_call: TRBV11-2; cdr3_nt: TGTGCCAGCAGCTTAGCCTACACAGGGCTCCAATATTCACCCCTCCACTTT; cdr3_aa: CASSLAYTGLQYSPLHF
j_call: TRBJ1-1; d_call: TRBD1; clone_size: .; v_call: TRBV3-1/TRBV3-2; cdr3_nt: TGTGCCAGCAGGGGGACAGGGGGGAACACTGAAGCTTTCTTT; cdr3_aa: CASRGTGGNTEAFF
j_call: TRBJ2-3; d_call: .; clone_size: .; v_call: TRBV6-1; cdr3_nt: TGTGCCAGCAGTGAATGGCGGAAGAGCACAGATACGCAGTATTTT; cdr3_aa: CASSEWRKSTDTQYF
j_call: TRBJ2-3; d_call: TRBD2; clone_size: few; v_call: TRBV4-1; cdr3_nt: TGCGCCAGCAGCCAAAATATGGGCTTCGGGAGGGCAGATACGCAGTATTTT; cdr3_aa: CASSQNMGFGRADTQYF
j_call: TRBJ1-2; d_call: .; clone_size: .; v_call: TRBV5-8; cdr3_nt: TGTGCCAGCAGCTTGAGTGGCGGGGACGCTAACTATGGCTACACCTTC; cdr3_aa: CASSLSGGDANYGYTF
j_call: TRBJ2-3; d_call: .; clone_size: few; v_call: TRBV24-1; cdr3_nt: TGTGCCACCAGTGATACCCGTCGGACAGATACGCAGTATTTT; cdr3_aa: CATSDTRRTDTQYF
j_call: TRBJ2-5; d_call: .; clone_size: .; v_call: TRBV5-1; cdr3_nt: TGCGCCAGCAGCTTGGAGATCGGGGGTCAAGAGACCCAGTACTTC; cdr3_aa: CASSLEIGGQETQYF